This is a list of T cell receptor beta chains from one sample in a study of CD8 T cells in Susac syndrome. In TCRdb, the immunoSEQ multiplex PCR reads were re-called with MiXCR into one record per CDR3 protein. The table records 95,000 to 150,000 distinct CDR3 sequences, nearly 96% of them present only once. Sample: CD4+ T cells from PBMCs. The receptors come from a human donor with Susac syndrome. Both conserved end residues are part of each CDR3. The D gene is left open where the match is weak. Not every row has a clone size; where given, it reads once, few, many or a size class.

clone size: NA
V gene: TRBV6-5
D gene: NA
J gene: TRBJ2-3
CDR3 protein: CASRRGTDTQYF
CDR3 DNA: TGTGCCAGCAGGCGTGGCACAGATACGCAGTATTTT

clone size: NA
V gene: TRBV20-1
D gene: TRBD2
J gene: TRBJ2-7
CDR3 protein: CSATGLAGGPAGEQYF
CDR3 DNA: TGCAGTGCTACGGGACTAGCGGGAGGTCCTGCGGGGGAGCAGTACTTC

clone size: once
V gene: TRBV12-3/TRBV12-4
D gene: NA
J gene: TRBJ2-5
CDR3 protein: CASSYNGVETQYF
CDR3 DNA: TGTGCCAGCAGCTACAATGGGGTGGAGACCCAGTACTTC

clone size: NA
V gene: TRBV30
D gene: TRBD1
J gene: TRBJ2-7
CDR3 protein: CAWSVYGQGEYF
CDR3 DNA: TGTGCCTGGAGTGTCTACGGACAGGGGGAGTACTTC

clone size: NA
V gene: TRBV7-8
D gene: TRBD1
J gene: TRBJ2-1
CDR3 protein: CASSSYMGQGYNEQFF
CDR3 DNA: TGTGCCAGCAGCTCCTACATGGGACAGGGGTACAATGAGCAGTTCTTC

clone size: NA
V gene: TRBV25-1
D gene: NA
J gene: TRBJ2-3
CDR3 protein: CASAPSTDTQYF
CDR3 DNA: TGTGCCAGCGCCCCCAGCACAGATACGCAGTATTTT

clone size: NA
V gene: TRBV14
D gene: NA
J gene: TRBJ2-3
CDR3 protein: CASSTLSTDTQYF
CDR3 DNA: TGTGCCAGCAGCACCCTTAGCACAGATACGCAGTATTTT

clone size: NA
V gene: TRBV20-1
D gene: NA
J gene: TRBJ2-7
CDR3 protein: CSARESIYEQYF
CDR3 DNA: TGCAGTGCTAGAGAGTCTATCTACGAGCAGTACTTC

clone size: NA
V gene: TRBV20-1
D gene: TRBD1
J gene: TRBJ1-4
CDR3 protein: CSASGTGGWGEKLFF
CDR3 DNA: TGCAGTGCTAGCGGGACAGGGGGTTGGGGTGAAAAACTGTTTTTT

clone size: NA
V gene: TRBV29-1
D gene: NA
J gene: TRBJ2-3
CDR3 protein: CSVERGATDTQYF
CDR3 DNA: TGCAGCGTTGAACGGGGGGCAACAGATACGCAGTATTTT

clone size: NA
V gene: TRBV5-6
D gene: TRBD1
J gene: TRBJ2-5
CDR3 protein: CASRKTGKETQYF
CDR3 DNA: TGTGCCAGCAGAAAGACAGGGAAAGAGACCCAGTACTTC

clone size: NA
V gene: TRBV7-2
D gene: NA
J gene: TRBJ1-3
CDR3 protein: CASAASPTSGNTIYF
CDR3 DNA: TGTGCCAGCGCAGCTTCCCCAACTTCTGGAAACACCATATATTTT

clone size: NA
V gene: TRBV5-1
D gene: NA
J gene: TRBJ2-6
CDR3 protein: CASSFGAGANVLTF
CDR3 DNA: TGCGCCAGCAGCTTTGGGGCTGGGGCCAACGTCCTGACTTTC

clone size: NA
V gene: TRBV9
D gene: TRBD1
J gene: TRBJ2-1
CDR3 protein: CASSVGTGDYNEQFF
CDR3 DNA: TGTGCCAGCAGCGTAGGGACAGGGGACTACAATGAGCAGTTCTTC

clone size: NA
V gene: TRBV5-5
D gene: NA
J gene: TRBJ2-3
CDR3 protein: CASSLVGSSNTDTQYF
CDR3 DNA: TGTGCCAGCAGCTTGGTAGGGAGCTCTAACACAGATACGCAGTATTTT

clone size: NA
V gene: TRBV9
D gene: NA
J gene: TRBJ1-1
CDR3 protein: CASSAEGQDTEAFF
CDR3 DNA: TGTGCCAGCAGCGCTGAGGGTCAGGACACTGAAGCTTTCTTT